This TCR beta chain was sequenced in a study of blood T cell repertoires in COVID-19. As for the study in general: COVID-19 samples from acute and convalescent phases originated in the United States, Italy and Spain.

CDR1 and CDR2 from the germline V gene are MNHNS and SASEGT. V was clipped by 2 bases and J by 6 bases, with 14 bases between them. The CDR3 covers 14 residues. People in the exposed group encountered a COVID-19 case within 2 weeks before entering the study. Original analysis: Amplification with reference gene primers provided the estimates of nucleated cell counts. Sequenced by immunoSEQ multiplex PCR; TCRdb stores in-frame clones only, minus some. From that table come the V and J calls and clone size; the DNA was used to work out D and trimming. Of 250,000 to 300,000 clones listed, roughly four fifths are singletons.

The clonotype was recovered from a man between 35 and 55 years old who had been exposed to COVID-19. This rearrangement joins TRBV6-1 to TRBJ2-7; D unresolved. The sequencing sample was made of PBMCs or T cells enriched from blood (not recorded which). DNA for the CDR3: TGTGCCAGCAGTGAACCTGGTAGAGTGCCCGAGCAGTACTTC. It codes for CASSEPGRVPEQYF.